The 23 T cell receptor beta chains given below trace back to one sample, sequenced in a study of shared clonotypes between healthy human individuals. Profiling relied on immunoSEQ multiplex PCR, and the TCRdb table lists in-frame clones only, not all of them. The table has 650,000 to 800,000 clones, 55% to 75% seen once. The sample consisted of memory CD4+ T cells sorted from blood. Noted subset: CD45RA-negative fraction. These receptors all come from a woman aged 25 to 39 in good health.

This chain connects TRBV5-1 to TRBJ2-1, with 16 bases matching TRBD2. J lost 0 bases, V lost 6 bases, and 6 bases had no gene match. CDR3 length: 18 residues. Germline V lookup: CDR1 SGHRS, CDR2 YFSETQ. CDR3 sequence (DNA): TGCGCCAGCACGGCGGGACTAGCGGGAGGGTTCTCCTACAATGAGCAGTTCTTC. It encodes CASTAGLAGGFSYNEQFF. The variable domain in full, with the rest retrieved from reference TRBV5-1 and TRBJ2-1, is KAGVTQTPRYLIKTRGQQVTLSCSPISGHRSVSWYQQTPGQGLQFLFEYFSETQRNKGNFPGRFSGRQFSNSRSEMNVSTLELGDSALYLCASTAGLAGGFSYNEQFFGPGTRLTVL.

The rearrangement links TRBV28 to TRBJ2-5, with D possibly matching TRBD1 (6 bases). Germline values: CDR1 MDHEN, CDR2 SYDVKM. CDR3 size: 14 residues. The V end was cut by 4 bases, the J end by 2 bases, with 11 bases between. CDR3 amino acids: CASSSGTTQETQYF. The CDR3 nucleotides are TGTGCCAGCAGTTCCGGGACAACTCAAGAGACCCAGTACTTC.

J is TRBJ2-7 and V is TRBV7-9, with D maybe TRBD2 (6 bases). V was trimmed by 3 bases and J by 5 bases, leaving 8 bases between them. CDR1 and CDR2 (germline): SEHNR, FQNEAQ (reference sequence). The CDR3 is made up of 12 amino acids. CDR3 loop: CASSFRGNEQYF. The CDR3 DNA reads TGTGCCAGCAGCTTTCGGGGGAACGAGCAGTACTTC.

This clone has only a few counts. The chain couples TRBV18 to TRBJ2-1, with 7 bases fitting TRBD1. The CDR3 sequence is 14 residues long. Trimming removed 3 bases from V and 9 bases from J; junction bases left unmatched: 8. CDR1 is KGHSH, CDR2 LQKENI, per germline. CDR3 protein: CASSPGQLFLEQFF. CDR3 DNA sequence: TGTGCCAGCTCACCGGGACAGCTCTTCCTTGAGCAGTTCTTC.

The count of this clone is one. The V call is TRBV27, the J call TRBJ1-5; the D gene is possibly TRBD1 (6 bases). The V and J ends lost 6 bases and 6 bases respectively, with 9 bases between them. The CDR3 is 12 residues long. Germline CDR1 is MNHEY and CDR2 is SMNVEV (reference sequence). The CDR3 protein is CASSTRGQPQHF. CDR3 DNA: TGTGCCAGCAGCACCAGGGGTCAGCCCCAGCATTTT.

The chain joins TRBV28 to TRBJ1-2; D gene uncertain. The length of the CDR3 is 13 residues. Trimming took 2 bases from V and 4 from J, leaving 8 bases between them. The germline V gene encodes CDR1 MDHEN and CDR2 SYDVKM. CDR3 sequence: CASSLAGFYGYTF. DNA for the CDR3: TGTGCCAGCAGTTTAGCAGGATTCTATGGCTACACCTTC.

This chain links TRBV27 with TRBJ1-2; D remains ambiguous. Germline-derived CDR1 and CDR2 are MNHEY and SMNVEV (reference sequence). The V and J ends lost 5 bases and 2 bases respectively, with 9 bases between them. The CDR3 totals 13 residues. In DNA form, the CDR3 reads TGTGCCAGCAGTACCCACAAAAACTATGGCTACACCTTC. Its protein product is CASSTHKNYGYTF.

The rearrangement uses TRBV28 and TRBJ1-1; D remains ambiguous. The CDR3 is 15 amino acids. The germline V and J ends were trimmed by 3 bases and 1 base, with 12 bases remaining between them. CDR1 is MDHEN, CDR2 SYDVKM, per germline. CDR3 coding DNA: TGTGCCAGCAGTTTTTACGGACTCCCGAACACTGAAGCTTTCTTT. This encodes CASSFYGLPNTEAFF.

This chain connects TRBV7-3 to TRBJ2-1, with no clear D. V lost 4 bases and J lost 10, with 11 bases in between. Germline lookup yields CDR1 SGHTA and CDR2 FQGTGA. This CDR3 region has 12 residues. CDR3 sequence (DNA): TGTGCCAGCAGCTCCGCTCTCGGGGAGCAGTTCTTC. It encodes CASSSALGEQFF.

This sequence joins TRBV23-1 and TRBJ1-5; D is uncertain. TRBV23-1 is annotated as an ORF whose role is uncertain. The CDR3 totals 15 residues. V gave up 6 bases and J gave up 2 bases, with 14 bases separating them. The CDR3 DNA is TGCGCCAGCAGACGGTCCGTACGGGGCAATCAGCCCCAGCATTTT. It translates to CASRRSVRGNQPQHF.

This sequence joins TRBV28 and TRBJ1-4, with 8 bases fitting TRBD1. The germline V gene has CDR1 MDHEN and CDR2 SYDVKM. This CDR3 is 15 amino acids long. V shed 6 bases and J 6 bases; nucleotides not matched to a gene: 9. The CDR3 spells CASRLPGTGDEKLFF. The CDR3 DNA sequence: TGTGCCAGCAGACTCCCTGGGACAGGTGATGAAAAACTGTTTTTT.

The J gene is TRBJ2-1, the V gene TRBV7-3; 9 nucleotides match TRBD2. Germline values: CDR1 SGHTA, CDR2 FQGTGA. The CDR3 sequence is 16 residues long. Unmatched junction bases numbered 11, after V lost 3 bases and J lost 8 bases. CDR3: CASSFEGSSGRYEQFF. DNA of the CDR3: TGTGCCAGCAGCTTCGAAGGGAGTAGCGGGAGATATGAGCAGTTCTTC.

The V call is TRBV5-4, the J call TRBJ2-3, with 12 bases fitting TRBD2. The CDR3 contains 16 residues. In germline, CDR1 is SGHNT, CDR2 YYREEE (reference sequence). Trimming at V came to 2 bases and at J to 5 bases, leaving 6 bases not matched to a gene. As DNA, the CDR3 is TGTGCCAGCAGCTTCCGACTAGCGGGAGTTCTAGATACGCAGTATTTT. Amino acids: CASSFRLAGVLDTQYF.

The genes are TRBV18 and TRBJ1-4; possible D gene TRBD1, 5 bases. This CDR3 has 13 amino acids. V was shortened by 6 bases and J by 5 bases, with 10 bases between the two germline ends. Germline loops: CDR1 KGHSH, CDR2 LQKENI. CDR3 bases: TGTGCCAGCTCGAGGGACCCAAATGAAAAACTGTTTTTT. This encodes CASSRDPNEKLFF.

The chain combines TRBV27 with TRBJ1-3; 7 nucleotides agree with TRBD1. There are 15 residues in the CDR3. In germline, CDR1 is MNHEY, CDR2 SMNVEV (reference sequence). Losses at the gene ends were 4 bases for V and 1 base for J; bases not matched to a gene: 4. Here the CDR3 reads CASSSRGPSGNTIYF. The DNA of the CDR3 is TGTGCCAGCAGTTCAAGGGGGCCTTCTGGAAACACCATATATTTT.

V usage is TRBV19 and J usage is TRBJ2-5; 9 bases are a match to TRBD1. Unmatched junction bases numbered 9, after V lost 5 bases and J lost 5 bases. CDR3 size: 15 residues. Germline CDR1 and CDR2: LNHDA and SQIVND (reference sequence). The CDR3 DNA follows: TGTGCCAGTAGTGCCTCCGGGACAGGGCGGGAGACCCAGTACTTC. Translating gives CASSASGTGRETQYF. Using reference TRBV19 and TRBJ2-5 for the parts outside the CDR3, the full variable domain is DGGITQSPKYLFRKEGQNVTLSCEQNLNHDAMYWYRQDPGQGLRLIYYSQIVNDFQKGDIAEGYSVSREKKESFPLTVTSAQKNPTAFYLCASSASGTGRETQYFGPGTRLLVL.

The chain carries TRBV7-2 and TRBJ2-3; TRBD2 might be the D (5 bases). In germline, CDR1 is SGHTA, CDR2 FQGNSA. The CDR3 loop spans 14 amino acids. Trimming took 4 bases from V and 2 from J, leaving 10 bases between them. The CDR3 region has the DNA TGTGCCAGCAGCTCCTGGACTTTCACAGATACGCAGTATTTT. Its translation: CASSSWTFTDTQYF.

This chain links TRBV6-6 with TRBJ1-5, with D possibly TRBD1 on 6 matching bases. V lost 0 bases and J 6 bases, leaving 15 bases between the germline ends. This CDR3 comprises 16 residues. The germline CDR1 and CDR2 sequences are MNHNY and SVGAGI (reference sequence). The CDR3 region is CASSYSRQGQSQPQHF. In nucleotides, the CDR3 is TGTGCCAGCAGTTACTCGAGGCAGGGGCAGAGTCAGCCCCAGCATTTT.

This clone was observed a handful of times. The chain links TRBV28 to TRBJ1-4; D remains unclear. Germline-derived CDR1 and CDR2 are MDHEN and SYDVKM. The CDR3 runs 13 residues. V was shortened by 5 bases and J by 8 bases, with 12 bases between the two germline ends. The CDR3 region has the DNA TGTGCCAGCAGTCGAACGTTCAGCGAAAAACTGTTTTTT. Protein sequence: CASSRTFSEKLFF.

The rearrangement links TRBV5-4 to TRBJ1-2; 7 nucleotides agree with TRBD1. The germline V gene encodes CDR1 SGHNT and CDR2 YYREEE (reference sequence). The J segment lost 2 bases and the V segment lost 4 bases, leaving 5 bases of the junction unmatched. The CDR3 is 14 residues long. CDR3 sequence (DNA): TGTGCCAGCAGCAAAGGGACAGAGAACTATGGCTACACCTTC. Translated, it gives CASSKGTENYGYTF.

The V call is TRBV25-1, the J call TRBJ2-7, with a tentative D call TRBD1 (5 bases). Germline V gene lookup returns CDR1 MGHDK and CDR2 SYGVNS. The CDR3 totals 15 residues. The V and J ends lost 1 base and 1 base respectively, with 11 bases between them. The CDR3 DNA sequence: TGTGCCAGCAGTGAATTTGGACATCAATCCTACGAGCAGTACTTC. Protein product: CASSEFGHQSYEQYF.

The chain recombines TRBV10-1 with TRBJ1-6; D might be TRBD1 (6 bases). The germline V gene encodes CDR1 WNHNN and CDR2 SYGVQD (reference sequence). This CDR3 region has 13 residues. V shed 6 bases and J shed 5 bases, with 8 bases lying between them. The CDR3 nucleotides are TGCGCCAGCAGCAGGGACAATAATTCACCCCTCCACTTT. Translated, it gives CASSRDNNSPLHF.

The chain couples TRBV5-1 to TRBJ2-7; TRBD2 matches at 9 bases. With V trimmed by 0 bases and J by 3 bases, 7 bases remained unmatched. The CDR3 length is 16 residues. Germline CDR1 and CDR2: SGHRS and YFSETQ. Here the CDR3 reads CASSLALSGRLYEQYF. The CDR3, as DNA: TGCGCCAGCAGCTTGGCCCTGAGCGGGAGGCTCTACGAGCAGTACTTC.